A single T cell receptor beta chain is shown here with its context. Antigen unknown. The data are from a study of human thymus T cells. Whole-study results and caveats: Thymic as well as blood repertoires seemed to favor certain V and J genes unevenly.

Only in-frame clones appear in the TCRdb table, and some are missing; sequencing was by immunoSEQ multiplex PCR. The repertoire holds under 95,000 clones, 90% to 95% seen once, with about 0.03% in the top ten. Thymic samples were excised during corrective heart operations. Deletions cut 9 bases from V and 7 bases from J, with 29 bases between. CDR3 length equals 16 residues. Germline values: CDR1 SGHTS, CDR2 YDEGEE. The chain is built from TRBV5-8 and TRBJ2-7; D possibly corresponds to TRBD2 (6 bases). Specimen: thymus tissue. This receptor was identified in a girl less than two years old with a congenital heart defect but otherwise immunologically healthy. The CDR3, as DNA: TGTGCCACCCATACCCTGTGGGGCCGCGGGGTTAGGGAGCAGTACTTC. As protein: CATHTLWGRGVREQYF. Full variable domain (remainder filled in from reference TRBV5-8 and TRBJ2-7): EAGVTQSPTHLIKTRGQQATLRCSPISGHTSVYWYQQALGLGLQFLLWYDEGEERNRGNFPPRFSGRQFPNYSSELNVNALELEDSALYLCATHTLWGRGVREQYFGPGTRLTVT.